This TCR beta chain was recovered during a study of blood T cells in healthy people across ages. Study outcomes and limitations: Researchers report that TCR beta diversity correlated strongly with naive T cell percentage.

The sample holds a few counts of this clonotype. As yet, its antigen is unknown. Germline V gene sequence: CDR1 SGHTA, CDR2 FQGNSA. This CDR3 spans 13 amino acids. V lost 6 bases to trimming and J lost 9 bases, with 15 bases between them. Together with a sample-barcoded 5' primer, a J-beta primer mix was included in a second PCR lasting roughly 6 to 12 cycles. From the 5' RACE reads, TCRdb called clonotypes with MiXCR, one entry per CDR3 protein. The sample yields 700,000 to 950,000 distinct CDR3 sequences, roughly 60% seen once. The sequence derives from a man aged 25-45 years in good health. The specimen sequenced was blood. The chain employs TRBV7-2 and TRBJ2-1, with TRBD2 as a possible D gene (6 bases). The CDR3: CASSHGTLAEQFF. The CDR3 DNA reads TGTGCCAGCAGTCACGGGACTCTGGCTGAGCAGTTCTTC.